The rows below give T cell receptor beta chains drawn from one sample of a study of spatial heterogeneity in lung cancer. MiXCR was run by TCRdb on the 5' RACE reads, yielding one entry per CDR3 protein. The table lists 25,000 or so distinct CDR3 sequences, 4% to 6% of them singletons. The starting material was PBMCs, obtained at surgery. Receptor source: a male donor with early-stage non-small cell lung cancer. Both conserved end residues are part of each CDR3. Size is omitted from some rows. Given values are once, few, many or a class for expanded clones.

>medium-sized|12|TRBJ2-4|TRBV5-5
CASSLGVDIQYF
>many|15|TRBJ2-3|TRBV7-2
CASSLGGGFTDTQYF
>many|19|TRBJ2-6|TRBV2
CASRRLAGGPSSGANVLTF
>NA|13|TRBJ1-6|TRBV2
CASSLMWNSPLHF
>many|14|TRBJ2-1|TRBV6-4
CASGYGGAVNEQFF
>medium-sized|15|TRBJ2-4|TRBV6-6
CASSREAGAANIQYF
>many|15|TRBJ2-7|TRBV7-3
CASSLSSGVNYEQYF
>many|14|TRBJ2-2|TRBV2
CASNMEGGTGELFF
>many|17|TRBJ2-1|TRBV20-1
CSAPTSLAGRYYNEQFF
>many|18|TRBJ1-1|TRBV6-7
CASSWGRGATSMNTEAFF
>many|16|TRBJ2-3|TRBV7-9
CASSFAWGASTDTQYF
>many|16|TRBJ1-1|TRBV21-1
CASSKEVSGGNTEAFF
>medium-sized|13|TRBJ2-1|TRBV7-9
CASSLVGANEQFF
>many|13|TRBJ2-7|TRBV30
CAYGGPYAYEQYF
>many|16|TRBJ2-5|TRBV4-2
CASSPGAGVEGETQYF
>many|12|TRBJ1-6|TRBV19
CASSIPNSPLHF
>many|13|TRBJ2-7|TRBV2
CASSEKALYEQYF
>many|16|TRBJ1-2|TRBV27
CASTPMPLGSNYGYTF
>many|15|TRBJ1-4|TRBV7-2
CASSSTGGSREKLFF
>medium-sized|13|TRBJ1-5|TRBV7-3
CASSLDRGQPQHF
>many|14|TRBJ2-5|TRBV10-3
CAIRLGLAGETQYF
>medium-sized|12|TRBJ2-1|TRBV18
CASGLGSHEQFF
>many|13|TRBJ2-1|TRBV3-1
CASSQHVDNEQFF
>many|15|TRBJ2-3|TRBV27
CASSFLAGSTDTQYF
>many|17|TRBJ2-1|TRBV5-5
CASSRVFFGAGNNEQFF
>many|14|TRBJ1-1|TRBV3-1
CASSPGQGETEAFF
>many|11|TRBJ2-1|TRBV29-1
CRTGGINEQFF
>medium-sized|12|TRBJ1-2|TRBV29-1
CSVGQEYYGYTF
>many|13|TRBJ1-1|TRBV6-6
CASRDRPNTEAFF
>many|16|TRBJ2-3|TRBV24-1
CATSATGRRLTDTQYF
>many|14|TRBJ2-2|TRBV4-2
CASSPGASTGELFF
>many|14|TRBJ1-1|TRBV27
CASMGLFLNTEAFF
>many|11|TRBJ2-5|TRBV11-1
CASSSREAQYF
>many|15|TRBJ1-3|TRBV6-5
CASSYSMAFSDTIYF
>many|17|TRBJ2-1|TRBV15
CATSPTPGTGPYNEQFF
>many|14|TRBJ1-2|TRBV5-1
CASSVQGYNYGYTF
>many|17|TRBJ2-2|TRBV25-1
CASSPLGLADRTGELFF
>many|12|TRBJ1-3|TRBV29-1
CSVAGLGNTIYF
>many|13|TRBJ2-5|TRBV11-2
CASSQGTDRTQYF
>many|13|TRBJ1-1|TRBV6-6
CASSLPGGTEAFF
>many|15|TRBJ2-1|TRBV11-2
CASSSTREGYNEQFF
>many|15|TRBJ1-5|TRBV6-2/TRBV6-3
CASTSGRNFNQPQHF
>many|17|TRBJ1-4|TRBV29-1
CSVEHSEGGWLNEKLFF
>many|15|TRBJ1-5|TRBV19
CASSIRQGLDQPQHF
>many|13|TRBJ2-7|TRBV27
CASRDPLASEQYF
>NA|13|TRBJ2-7|TRBV12-3/TRBV12-4
CASVRGTGGVQYF
>many|14|TRBJ1-6|TRBV12-3/TRBV12-4
CASSSQGGGSPLHF
>medium-sized|14|TRBJ1-5|TRBV19
CASKDGYSNQPQHF
>many|15|TRBJ1-5|TRBV12-3/TRBV12-4
CATADSGGNNQPQHF
>many|14|TRBJ2-7|TRBV3-1
CASSQSSQTYEQYF
>many|12|TRBJ1-2|TRBV6-5
CASTNGRNGYTF
>medium-sized|15|TRBJ1-4|TRBV24-1
CATSDPRGSNEKLFF
>few|19|TRBJ1-3|TRBV27
CASSALRTGGADSGNTIYF
>many|16|TRBJ2-1|TRBV7-9
CASSLFSGTGIGEQFF
>many|14|TRBJ1-1|TRBV6-6
CASSYPKPRGEAFF
>many|12|TRBJ2-1|TRBV28
CASRQTSGRAFF
>many|14|TRBJ1-3|TRBV2
CASSGDGIGNTIYF